This TCR beta chain came from a study of blood T cell repertoires in COVID-19. The method was immunoSEQ multiplex PCR; TCRdb's version includes in-frame clones alone and lacks a portion of them. The sample has 90,000 or so clones; 90% are singletons. This clone occurred once. The CDR3 runs to 13 residues. Per the germline V gene, CDR1 is SGHRS and CDR2 is YFSETQ. Trimming shortened V by 4 bases and J by 4 bases, and 9 bases separated the two germline ends. The source is a woman of 80 years or more with active or convalescent COVID-19. The chain joins TRBV5-1 to TRBJ2-1; D is unresolved. Input material: peripheral blood. The CDR3 loop reads CASSQLPYNEQFF. The CDR3 DNA sequence: TGCGCCAGCAGCCAACTACCGTACAATGAGCAGTTCTTC.